Listed below are T cell receptor beta chains from one sample, sequenced in a study of blood T cell repertoires in COVID-19. The method was immunoSEQ multiplex PCR; TCRdb's version includes in-frame clones alone and lacks a portion of them. The sample holds roughly 250,000 clones, 80% to 90% seen once. The sequenced sample was PBMCs or T cells enriched from blood (not recorded which). The receptors derive from a woman aged 50 to 60 who had recovered from COVID-19. Each CDR3 is given with its conserved first and last residue. D genes are given only for firm matches. Some rows mark clone size as missing; the rest say once, few, many or name a class of expanded clone.

CDR3 protein: CASSLDSNYGYTF
CDR3 DNA: TGTGCCAGCAGCTTAGATTCGAACTATGGCTACACCTTC
V gene: TRBV7-9
clone size: .
D gene: .
J gene: TRBJ1-2

CDR3 protein: CASSSLDSLNTEAFF
CDR3 DNA: TGTGCCAGCAGTTCCCTCGACAGCCTGAACACTGAAGCTTTCTTT
V gene: TRBV6-5
clone size: .
D gene: .
J gene: TRBJ1-1

CDR3 protein: CASSESTGWRDTEAFF
CDR3 DNA: TGCGCCAGCAGTGAGTCGACAGGGTGGAGGGACACTGAAGCTTTCTTT
V gene: TRBV10-1
clone size: .
D gene: TRBD1
J gene: TRBJ1-1

CDR3 protein: CASSEQGRGNQPQHF
CDR3 DNA: TGTGCCAGCAGTGAACAGGGAAGGGGCAATCAGCCCCAGCATTTT
V gene: TRBV2
clone size: .
D gene: .
J gene: TRBJ1-5

CDR3 protein: CASSLGRPYEQYF
CDR3 DNA: TGTGCCAGCAGCTTAGGGAGACCCTACGAGCAGTACTTC
V gene: TRBV7-9
clone size: .
D gene: .
J gene: TRBJ2-7

CDR3 protein: CASSKGGTSTDTQYF
CDR3 DNA: TGTGCCAGCAGTAAGGGAGGGACTAGCACAGATACGCAGTATTTT
V gene: TRBV2
clone size: .
D gene: TRBD2
J gene: TRBJ2-3

CDR3 protein: CASSLREDTDTQYF
CDR3 DNA: TGTGCTAGCAGCTTACGGGAAGACACAGATACGCAGTATTTT
V gene: TRBV7-7
clone size: .
D gene: .
J gene: TRBJ2-3

CDR3 protein: CASSFTVNTGELFF
CDR3 DNA: TGTGCCAGCAGTTTCACAGTAAACACCGGGGAGCTGTTTTTT
V gene: TRBV27
clone size: .
D gene: .
J gene: TRBJ2-2

CDR3 protein: CASSYSQGYEQYF
CDR3 DNA: TGTGCCAGCAGTTACTCGCAGGGCTACGAGCAGTACTTC
V gene: TRBV6-5
clone size: .
D gene: .
J gene: TRBJ2-7

CDR3 protein: CASSWRSGGGYEQYF
CDR3 DNA: TGTGCCAGCAGTTGGAGATCAGGGGGAGGCTACGAGCAGTACTTC
V gene: TRBV27
clone size: .
D gene: .
J gene: TRBJ2-7

CDR3 protein: CASSPIHRGEKLFF
CDR3 DNA: TGTGCCAGCAGTCCGATCCACAGGGGAGAAAAACTGTTTTTT
V gene: TRBV28
clone size: .
D gene: TRBD1
J gene: TRBJ1-4

CDR3 protein: CASSQEPGGPGELFF
CDR3 DNA: TGCGCCAGCAGCCAAGAGCCAGGGGGCCCCGGGGAGCTGTTTTTT
V gene: TRBV4-1
clone size: once
D gene: TRBD1
J gene: TRBJ2-2

CDR3 protein: CASSRSGQSSYEQYF
CDR3 DNA: TGTGCCAGCTCACGGTCCGGACAGAGCTCCTACGAGCAGTACTTC
V gene: TRBV18
clone size: .
D gene: .
J gene: TRBJ2-7

CDR3 protein: CASTPQVGGETEAFF
CDR3 DNA: TGTGCCAGCACGCCTCAGGTCGGGGGAGAGACTGAAGCTTTCTTT
V gene: TRBV3-1/TRBV3-2
clone size: .
D gene: .
J gene: TRBJ1-1

CDR3 protein: CASSYGDRGYEQYF
CDR3 DNA: TGTGCCAGCAGTTACGGGGACAGGGGCTACGAGCAGTACTTC
V gene: TRBV6-5
clone size: .
D gene: TRBD1
J gene: TRBJ2-7

CDR3 protein: CASSLTGGTANEKLFF
CDR3 DNA: TGTGCCAGCAGTTTAACGGGAGGGACGGCAAATGAAAAACTGTTTTTT
V gene: TRBV28
clone size: .
D gene: .
J gene: TRBJ1-4

CDR3 protein: CASSLVASGPYEQYF
CDR3 DNA: TGTGCCAGCAGCTTAGTGGCTAGCGGACCCTACGAGCAGTACTTC
V gene: TRBV7-9
clone size: once
D gene: TRBD2
J gene: TRBJ2-7

CDR3 protein: CASSFSGNNEKLFF
CDR3 DNA: TGCGCCAGCAGCTTTTCCGGGAACAATGAAAAACTGTTTTTT
V gene: TRBV5-1
clone size: once
D gene: .
J gene: TRBJ1-4

CDR3 protein: CASSFPQGEAGAFYEQYF
CDR3 DNA: TGTGCCAGCAGCTTCCCCCAGGGGGAGGCTGGGGCCTTCTACGAGCAGTACTTC
V gene: TRBV7-4
clone size: few
D gene: .
J gene: TRBJ2-7